Each of the 22 T cell receptor beta chains below was sequenced from the same sample in a study of CD8+ T cells in alopecia areata. Extraction and reverse transcription of RNA yielded cDNA as the sequencing template. The method was immunoSEQ multiplex PCR; TCRdb's version includes in-frame clones alone and lacks a portion of them. The sample holds more than 250,000 clones, and no clone turns up only once. A sort of pooled cutaneous lymph node cells used CD4, CD8alpha, NKG2D, NKG2ACE and other stains. The sample was CD4+ T cells sorted from a lymph node. These receptor sequences come from a C3H/HeJ mouse with alopecia areata. MHC haplotype here: H2-k.

Points on this clone: Germline and genes here are mouse. The read is 4 residues too short to cover the CDR3 end, so that end is filled in from the germline J gene. V and J are TRBV13-3 and TRBJ2-3; 11 nucleotides match TRBD2. The CDR3 covers 17 residues. Germline trimming cut 4 bases from V and 0 bases from J; bases unmatched to any gene: 7. Germline assignment: CDR1 NNHDY and CDR2 SYVADS. The CDR3 region is CASSSRDWGTSAETLYF. The DNA read from the CDR3 is TGTGCCAGCAGTTCCCGGGACTGGGGGACTAGTGCAGAA.

This clone was picked up a small number of times. Germline and genes here are mouse. The read ends 3 residues shy of where the CDR3 ends; the end is completed using the germline J gene. The J gene is TRBJ1-6, the V gene TRBV14; tentatively, D is TRBD1 (6 bases). TRBJ1-6 is identified as an open reading frame with a role that is uncertain. The CDR3 contains 16 residues. V gave up 1 base and J gave up 4 bases, with 12 bases separating them. CDR1 SGHDT and CDR2 FRDEAV come from the germline V gene. CDR3 protein: CASSFLGQKYNSPLYF. CDR3 DNA (partial): TGTGCCAGCAGTTTCCTCGGACAGAAATATAATTCGCCC.

In this sample, this clone turned up a few times. All gene names here are mouse names. The CDR3 sequence: CASRDFYAEQFF. The CDR3 DNA, read in part, is TGTGCCAGCAGGGACTTCTATGCT. This sequence joins TRBV13-3 and TRBJ2-1, with D perhaps matching TRBD2 (5 bases). The read falls 4 residues short of the CDR3 end, and the missing part is taken from the germline J gene. The CDR3 extends over 12 amino acids. The V end was cut by 5 bases, the J end by 3 bases, with 6 bases between. CDR1 and CDR2 (germline): NNHDY, SYVADS.

This clone turned up a few times. Genes here carry mouse names. The CDR3 end lies 4 residues beyond the end of the read and is filled in from the germline J gene. Distinct nucleotide sequences in the sample also encode this CDR3. J is TRBJ1-1 and V is TRBV1; 9 bases are a match to TRBD1. After removal of 4 bases from V and 4 bases from J, the junction contained 1 base not matched to a gene. The germline V gene has CDR1 NSQYPW and CDR2 LRSPGD (reference sequence). This CDR3 has 13 amino acids. The CDR3 loop reads CTCSGGQGTEVFF. The covered CDR3 bases are TGCACCTGCAGTGGGGGACAGGGCACA. The variable domain in full, completed from reference TRBV1 and TRBJ1-1, reads VTLLEQNPRWRLVPRGQAVNLRCILKNSQYPWMSWYQQDLQKQLQWLFTLRSPGDKEVKSLPGADYLATRVTDTELRLQVANMSQGRTLYCTCSGGQGTEVFFGKGTRLTVV.

Many counts were recorded for this clone. Germline and genes: mouse. The read ends 4 residues early relative to the CDR3; the germline J gene fills the gap. Distinct nucleotide sequences in the sample also encode this CDR3. This rearrangement joins TRBV5 to TRBJ1-2; D call uncertain. The germline gives CDR1 LGHNA, CDR2 YNLKQL (reference sequence). The germline V and J ends were trimmed by 0 bases and 0 bases, with 5 bases remaining between them. This CDR3 has 14 residues. Incomplete CDR3 DNA: TGTGCCAGCAGCCAAGATTCAGCAAACTCC. This encodes CASSQDSANS. The whole CDR3 is CASSQDSANSDYTF.

This clone was seen more than once but under ten times. Mouse names are used for the genes. The CDR3 end falls 4 residues outside the read, so it is completed with the germline J gene. The V and J genes are TRBV29 and TRBJ1-1, with 12 bases fitting TRBD1. The CDR3 consists of 13 residues. CDR1 MSHET and CDR2 SYDVDS come from the germline V gene. Partial CDR3 DNA: TGTGCTAGCAGCCGGGACAGGGGGCGA. It is translated as CASSRDRGR. The entire CDR3 sequence reads CASSRDRGREVFF.

A word on this clone: Germline and genes here are mouse. The DNA ends 4 residues before the CDR3 does, and the rest of the CDR3 is filled in from the germline J gene. This chain joins TRBV13-3 and TRBJ2-3; D is unresolved. The CDR3 extends over 15 amino acids. V was trimmed by 5 bases and J by 0 bases, leaving 13 bases between them. CDR1 is NNHDY, CDR2 SYVADS, per germline. CDR3 DNA, as far as it was read: TGTGCCAGCAGCCCTGACACTCCTAGTGCAGAA. Residues: CASSPDTPSAE. The full CDR3 sequence reads CASSPDTPSAETLYF.

Worth noting for this clone: These gene names are mouse names. The sequence runs out 3 residues before the end of the CDR3; the remainder is reconstructed from the germline J gene. Different DNA sequences within this sample yield the same CDR3. The chain has TRBV13-3 and TRBJ1-6, with TRBD1 matching 10 bases. TRBJ1-6 is noted as an ORF with a role that remains uncertain. V lost 1 base and J lost 6; bases outside the gene matches: 1. The CDR3 loop spans 15 amino acids. Germline V gene data show CDR1 as NNHDY and CDR2 as SYVADS. The DNA read from the CDR3 is TGTGCCAGCAGTGATCGGGACAGGGGTAATTCGCCC. It translates to CASSDRDRGNSP. The full-length CDR3 reads as CASSDRDRGNSPLYF.

Regarding this clone: Any gene name here is a mouse gene name. From the germline J gene comes the end of the CDR3, since the read stops 4 residues before it. Additional DNA sequences in this sample encode the identical CDR3. This chain connects TRBV1 to TRBJ2-7, with unresolved D. Germline-derived CDR1 and CDR2 are NSQYPW and LRSPGD (reference sequence). The CDR3 extends over 12 amino acids. The part of the CDR3 DNA that was read is TGCACCTGCAGTGCAGGTCAGTAT. Encoded protein: CTCSAGQY. The CDR3 as a whole reads CTCSAGQYEQYF.

Note on this clone: Mouse gene names apply. The read comes to an end 4 residues before the CDR3 does, leaving the germline J gene to fill in the end. V usage is TRBV29 and J usage is TRBJ1-2; D might be TRBD1 (6 bases). Germline V gene sequence: CDR1 MSHET, CDR2 SYDVDS. CDR3 size: 12 residues. This CDR3 reads CASSQGITDYTF. CDR3 bases read: TGTGCTAGCAGTCAGGGGATCACC.

About this clone: Gene names and germline refer to mouse. With the read ending 4 residues before the CDR3 end, the germline J gene is used to fill in that end. The V gene is TRBV13-1, the J gene TRBJ2-7, with 10 bases aligning to TRBD1. This CDR3 spans 15 amino acids. CDR1 and CDR2 from the germline V gene are NSHNY and SYGAGN. The CDR3 loop reads CASSDPGQGRYEQYF. The sequenced CDR3 bases are TGTGCCAGCAGTGATCCGGGACAGGGGAGGTAT.

This clone was detected a few times. Gene names denote mouse genes. The missing CDR3 end, 4 residues past where the read stops, is filled in from the germline J gene. The chain is built from TRBV5 and TRBJ2-4, with D unclear. This CDR3 is 13 amino acids long. Germline V gene data show CDR1 as LGHNA and CDR2 as YNLKQL (reference sequence). V was clipped by 2 bases and J by 0 bases, with 3 bases between them. The CDR3 bases that were read are TGTGCCAGCAGCCAACAGAGTCAAAAC. This codes for CASSQQSQN. The whole CDR3 sequence is CASSQQSQNTLYF.

In the case of this clone: The germline and genes are mouse ones. The read terminates 4 residues before the CDR3 end, so the remaining end is supplied by the germline J gene. The rearrangement uses TRBV17 and TRBJ2-5; D not resolved. The CDR3 extends over 14 amino acids. V shed 0 bases and J shed 0 bases, with 4 bases lying between them. Germline V gene data show CDR1 as MNHDT and CDR2 as YYDKIL. CDR3 bases read: TGTGCTAGCAGTAGAGAACTTAACCAAGAC. Translating gives CASSRELNQD. The full CDR3 sequence reads CASSRELNQDTQYF.

On this clone: Gene and germline names: mouse. The read ends 4 residues shy of where the CDR3 ends; the end is completed using the germline J gene. J is TRBJ1-2 and V is TRBV13-3; tentatively, D is TRBD1 (6 bases). The CDR3 is 14 amino acids. The V gene lost 5 bases and the J gene lost 0 bases, with 11 bases spanning the gap. Germline loops: CDR1 NNHDY, CDR2 SYVADS. The CDR3 is CASRSRGSNSDYTF. CDR3 DNA (partial): TGTGCCAGCAGGAGCAGGGGATCAAACTCC.

This clone appeared a few times. Genes and germline come from the mouse. This CDR3 is CTCSARTGDNTLYF. The DNA read from the CDR3 is TGCACCTGCAGTGCTCGGACAGGGGATAAC. The chain has TRBV1 and TRBJ2-4; 9 nucleotides agree with TRBD1. The read stops 4 residues short of the end of the CDR3; the missing end is completed from the germline J gene. Germline CDR1 reads NSQYPW; CDR2 reads LRSPGD (reference sequence). This CDR3 is built from 14 residues.

In regard to this clone: Gene names and germline refer to mouse. The CDR3 goes on 4 residues after the read ends, and that part is filled in from the germline J gene. The chain uses TRBV13-2 and TRBJ2-3; 9 bases fit TRBD1. Per germline, CDR1 NNHNN and CDR2 SYGAGS (reference sequence). CDR3 length: 15 residues. CDR3: CASGDARTGEETLYF. CDR3 DNA (partial): TGTGCCAGCGGTGATGCTCGGACAGGGGAAGAA.

A word on this clone: Genes and germline are mouse. The read comes to an end 4 residues before the CDR3 does, leaving the germline J gene to fill in the end. The genes are TRBV17 and TRBJ2-1, with 8 bases lining up with TRBD1. Germline V CDR1 and CDR2: MNHDT, YYDKIL. The CDR3 is 16 amino acids. V trimming: 0 bases; J trimming: 5 bases; junction bases outside the gene matches: 6. CDR3 DNA (partial): TGTGCTAGCAGTAGAGATGGGCAGGGGGCGGATGCT. Translating it yields CASSRDGQGADA. The entire CDR3 protein reads CASSRDGQGADAEQFF.

This clone came up many times. The listed genes are named as in mouse. The read ends 4 residues before the CDR3 terminus; that terminus is restored from the germline J gene. At the DNA level, this CDR3 is encoded by other sequences in the same sample as well. The chain joins TRBV12-1 to TRBJ1-2; tentative D call: TRBD1 (6 bases). From germline, CDR1 is SGHSN and CDR2 HYEKVE. The CDR3 loop spans 14 amino acids. The ends were cut back, 0 bases at V and 0 bases at J, with 7 bases in the middle. CDR3 in amino acids: CASSLAGANSDYTF. CDR3 DNA, as far as it was read: TGTGCCAGCTCTCTCGCAGGGGCAAACTCC.

Concerning this clone: The germline and genes are mouse ones. The observed sequence ends 4 residues before the CDR3 terminus, with the missing tail filled in from the germline J gene. The gene calls are TRBV13-1 and TRBJ2-2, with D tentatively TRBD1 (6 bases). Germline lookup yields CDR1 NSHNY and CDR2 SYGAGN. V gave up 3 bases and J gave up 1 base, with 13 bases separating them. The CDR3 contains 16 residues. CDR3 sequence reads: CASSGSGTINTGQLYF. CDR3 bases read: TGTGCCAGCAGTGGTTCCGGGACAATAAACACCGGG.

This clone was observed a few times. It may be a read error: a sequence one base away is much more abundant. The genes are named according to mouse. Coverage ceases 4 residues before the CDR3 finishes, and the germline J gene fills in the end. Other DNA sequences of this sample code for an identical CDR3. The chain carries TRBV13-1 and TRBJ2-3; 7 bases agree with TRBD1. V trimming: 6 bases; J trimming: 1 base; junction bases outside the gene matches: 2. In germline, CDR1 is NSHNY, CDR2 SYGAGN. This CDR3 spans 13 amino acids. The CDR3 protein is CASTGQGAETLYF. The sequenced CDR3 bases are TGTGCCAGCACTGGACAGGGTGCAGAA.

To note about this clone: Gene names are the mouse ones. The CDR3 end is not reached by the read, which stops 4 residues before it; the germline J gene fills it in. This same CDR3 is encoded by further DNA sequences in the sample. The chain combines TRBV14 with TRBJ2-7; 9 bases match TRBD2. This CDR3 has 15 residues. J gave up 0 bases and V 5 bases, and 6 bases lay outside the gene matches. Germline CDR1 SGHDT, CDR2 FRDEAV. CDR3 residues: CASSRDWGSSYEQYF. The DNA read from the CDR3 is TGTGCCAGCAGCCGCGACTGGGGGAGCTCCTAT. Combining the CDR3 with reference TRBV14 and TRBJ2-7 gives the whole variable domain EAGVTQSPRYAVLQEGQAVSFWCDPISGHDTLYWYQQPRDQGPQLLVYFRDEAVIDNSQLPSDRFSAVRPKGTNSTLKIQSAKQGDTATYLCASSRDWGSSYEQYFGPGTRLTVL.

This clone was observed a few times. Gene names and germline match the mouse. Read coverage stops 4 residues before the CDR3 terminus; the germline J gene supplies the remainder. The rearrangement uses TRBV31 and TRBJ2-5; TRBD1 aligns across 8 bases. Per germline, CDR1 GKSSPN and CDR2 SITVG. The CDR3 loop spans 13 amino acids. The CDR3 is CAWSIQGADTQYF. CDR3 DNA (partial): TGTGCCTGGAGTATCCAGGGGGCTGAC.